The rows below give T cell receptor beta chains drawn from one sample of a study of T cell responses to AZD1222 COVID-19 vaccine. Method: immunoSEQ multiplex PCR; TCRdb's copy keeps in-frame clones and lacks some. The data contain fewer than 20,000 clones, about nine tenths of them seen just once; the ten biggest clones take up approximately 9%. The input for sequencing was peripheral blood, taken 28 days after the second AZD1222 dose. The source of these receptors is an adult who received the AZD1222 COVID-19 vaccine. CDR3s include the opening cysteine and the closing phenylalanine or tryptophan. The D gene is left open where the match is weak. Size tells how often a clone was seen (once, few, many) or the class of an expanded clone, and some rows leave it out.

d_gene	v_gene	abundance	j_gene	CDR3aa	CDR3nt
NA	TRBV5-1	NA	TRBJ2-7	CASSETYEQYF	TGCGCCAGCAGCGAAACCTACGAGCAGTACTTC
NA	TRBV27	NA	TRBJ1-2	CASSSARVYGYTF	TGTGCCAGCTCTTCTGCTCGGGTCTATGGCTACACCTTC
TRBD1	TRBV27	NA	TRBJ1-5	CASRGQSNQPQHF	TGTGCCAGCAGGGGACAGTCCAATCAGCCCCAGCATTTT
TRBD1	TRBV24-1	once	TRBJ1-2	CATSGPGQGSYGYTF	TGTGCCACCAGTGGGCCGGGACAGGGATCATATGGCTACACCTTC
TRBD2	TRBV5-1	NA	TRBJ2-3	CASSLETSGGAGTDTQYF	TGCGCCAGCAGCTTGGAAACCAGCGGGGGGGCCGGCACAGATACGCAGTATTTT
NA	TRBV5-1	NA	TRBJ1-5	CASSLATGQPQHF	TGCGCCAGCAGCTTGGCCACCGGACAGCCCCAGCATTTT
TRBD1	TRBV29-1	NA	TRBJ1-2	CSGQGANYGYTF	TGCAGCGGACAGGGAGCTAACTATGGCTACACCTTC
TRBD1	TRBV7-4	NA	TRBJ1-3	CASSLRRGGGLGNTIYF	TGTGCCAGCAGCTTACGCAGGGGGGGCGGCCTTGGAAACACCATATATTTT
NA	TRBV2	NA	TRBJ2-5	CASSETRVMGETQYF	TGTGCCAGCAGTGAAACAAGGGTGATGGGGGAGACCCAGTACTTC
NA	TRBV12-3/TRBV12-4	NA	TRBJ2-1	CASTSSSYNEQFF	TGTGCCAGTACTAGCAGCTCCTACAATGAGCAGTTCTTC
NA	TRBV4-2	NA	TRBJ2-3	CASSQEGLPQGTQYF	TGTGCCAGCAGCCAAGAGGGACTTCCCCAGGGTACGCAGTATTTT
NA	TRBV27	NA	TRBJ1-2	CASRREDYGYTF	TGTGCCAGCAGGAGGGAGGACTATGGCTACACCTTC
NA	TRBV19	NA	TRBJ1-2	CASSISGLDGYTF	TGTGCCAGTAGTATTTCGGGGCTCGATGGCTACACCTTC
TRBD1	TRBV7-8	NA	TRBJ2-5	CASSLRIGDSTGTQYF	TGTGCCAGCAGCTTAAGGATAGGGGACAGCACGGGGACCCAGTACTTC
NA	TRBV11-2	NA	TRBJ2-7	CASSLLGQYYEQYF	TGTGCCAGCAGCCTACTTGGACAGTACTACGAGCAGTACTTC
NA	TRBV7-2	NA	TRBJ1-4	CASKGAGYNEKLFF	TGTGCCAGCAAAGGGGCGGGGTACAATGAAAAACTGTTTTTT
NA	TRBV29-1	NA	TRBJ2-7	CSVEGAYEQYF	TGCAGCGTTGAAGGGGCCTACGAGCAGTACTTC
NA	TRBV10-3	NA	TRBJ2-5	CAISAGTETGETQYF	TGTGCCATCAGTGCCGGAACAGAAACCGGGGAGACCCAGTACTTC
NA	TRBV7-9	NA	TRBJ1-1	CALGTNTEAFF	TGTGCCCTGGGGACGAACACTGAAGCTTTCTTT
NA	TRBV7-3	NA	TRBJ2-2	CASSASAGELFF	TGTGCCAGCAGCGCTAGCGCCGGGGAGCTGTTTTTT
NA	TRBV5-1	NA	TRBJ2-5	CASSLGQIQETQYF	TGCGCCAGCAGCTTGGGACAGATCCAAGAGACCCAGTACTTC
NA	TRBV4-2	NA	TRBJ2-7	CASSRFEGLYEQYF	TGTGCCAGCAGCCGATTCGAGGGTCTCTACGAGCAGTACTTC
NA	TRBV5-1	NA	TRBJ1-5	CASSQGTGNQPQHF	TGCGCCAGCTCTCAGGGCACGGGCAATCAGCCCCAGCATTTT
NA	TRBV7-2	NA	TRBJ1-4	CASSLRGYRLRTNEKLFF	TGTGCCAGCAGCTTACGGGGTTATCGGTTGCGGACTAATGAAAAACTGTTTTTT
NA	TRBV4-2	few	TRBJ2-3	CASSHFTGPASTDTQYF	TGTGCCAGCAGCCATTTCACAGGGCCTGCTAGCACAGATACGCAGTATTTT
TRBD2	TRBV6-1	NA	TRBJ2-5	CASSEVTSGGGETQYF	TGTGCCAGCAGTGAAGTCACTAGCGGAGGGGGAGAGACCCAGTACTTC
NA	TRBV10-3	NA	TRBJ1-1	CAISEGAANTEAFF	TGTGCCATCAGTGAGGGGGCAGCGAACACTGAAGCTTTCTTT
TRBD2	TRBV3-1/TRBV3-2	NA	TRBJ2-7	CASSQVAAGGYEQYF	TGTGCCAGCAGCCAAGTCGCAGCGGGGGGCTACGAGCAGTACTTC
TRBD2	TRBV6-5	NA	TRBJ2-7	CASSRTSGRVDEQYF	TGTGCCAGCAGTCGGACTAGCGGGAGGGTTGACGAGCAGTACTTC
TRBD2	TRBV5-1	few	TRBJ2-7	CASSAGTSGLEQYF	TGCGCCAGCAGCGCCGGGACTAGCGGCCTGGAGCAGTACTTC
NA	TRBV27	NA	TRBJ1-2	CASSPRHGGRANYGYTF	TGTGCCAGCAGCCCACGACATGGTGGGAGAGCTAACTATGGCTACACCTTC
NA	TRBV6-5	NA	TRBJ1-1	CASSYSTDYGTEAFF	TGTGCCAGCAGTTACTCGACGGACTACGGGACTGAAGCTTTCTTT
TRBD2	TRBV5-1	once	TRBJ2-5	CASSSTSGGSETQYF	TGCGCCAGCAGCTCGACTAGCGGGGGGTCAGAGACCCAGTACTTC
NA	TRBV29-1	NA	TRBJ1-1	CSVSGTHQAFF	TGCAGCGTTAGTGGGACTCACCAAGCTTTCTTT
TRBD1	TRBV16	NA	TRBJ1-1	CASHRGENTEAFF	TGTGCCAGCCACAGGGGGGAGAACACTGAAGCTTTCTTT
NA	TRBV10-3	NA	TRBJ1-5	CAISDGKQSQHF	TGTGCCATCAGTGATGGCAAACAGAGCCAGCATTTT
NA	TRBV5-4	NA	TRBJ1-2	CASTGLEDYGYTF	TGTGCCAGCACCGGACTCGAAGACTATGGCTACACCTTC
NA	TRBV5-5	NA	TRBJ1-1	CASSLGTMNTEAFF	TGTGCCAGCAGCCTAGGGACTATGAACACTGAAGCTTTCTTT
NA	TRBV6-5	NA	TRBJ2-7	CASSTGPRSYEQYF	TGTGCCAGCAGTACCGGGCCCCGCTCCTACGAGCAGTACTTC
NA	TRBV6-5	once	TRBJ2-5	CASNLGTNAPETQYF	TGTGCCAGCAACTTAGGGACAAACGCGCCGGAGACCCAGTACTTC
NA	TRBV6-5	large	TRBJ1-1	CASGTNPGTIEAFF	TGTGCCAGCGGTACCAATCCCGGGACAATTGAAGCTTTCTTT
NA	TRBV19	NA	TRBJ1-1	CASSTQEPNTEAFF	TGTGCCAGTAGTACCCAGGAGCCGAACACTGAAGCTTTCTTT